This T cell receptor beta chain appears in the sequencing data of a study of T cell responses to AZD1222 COVID-19 vaccine. CDR3 length equals 13 residues. V was shortened by 0 bases and J by 12 bases, with 9 bases between the two germline ends. Germline V CDR1 and CDR2: LGHDT, YNNKEL (reference sequence). Sequenced by immunoSEQ multiplex PCR; TCRdb stores in-frame clones only, minus some. The repertoire consists of more than 45,000 clones, with 84% occurring once and the leading ten covering roughly 30%. About this clone itself: Its cognate antigen is unknown.

General study points: Baseline seropositives among AZD1222 recipients totaled only 5 to 7.

Source: peripheral blood, taken on day 0 of AZD1222 vaccination. This chain links TRBV3-1 (or the pseudogene TRBV3-2) with TRBJ1-6; D is unresolved. This clonotype was obtained from an adult in good health. In DNA form, the CDR3 reads TGTGCCAGCAGCCAAGATTGGAGTTTACCCCTCCACTTT. Amino acids: CASSQDWSLPLHF.